These T cell receptor beta chains were read from a single sample in a study of post-analysis software for immune sequencing data. Each CDR3 protein gets one entry after TCRdb re-called the PCR reads with MiXCR. The top ten clones hold about 5.6% of a sample with roughly 540,000 distinct CDR3 sequences, roughly 34% of them seen once. What was sequenced was blood. The source of these receptors is a girl aged 2-17 years with multiple sclerosis. Both conserved end residues are part of each CDR3. D genes are given only for firm matches.

j_gene	d_gene	v_gene	CDR3aa
TRBJ1-2	-	TRBV9	CASSVQPGAPYGYTF
TRBJ2-7	-	TRBV10-3	CAITRDQTYEQYF
TRBJ1-2	-	TRBV27	CATRASGSFGGGYTF
TRBJ1-5	-	TRBV2	CASSELGASQPQHF
TRBJ2-4	-	TRBV14	CASSTGQRTKNIQYF
TRBJ2-1	-	TRBV20-1	CSARDYRLQAAYNEQFF
TRBJ1-2	-	TRBV6-1	CASSEEMSNYGYTF
TRBJ1-1	-	TRBV6-5	CASSYAGPNTEAFF
TRBJ2-3	-	TRBV7-9	CASSSSWTASTDTQYF
-	-	TRBV5-1	CASRNRDDKTQYF
TRBJ2-5	-	TRBV20-1	CSARPPRETQYF
TRBJ2-5	TRBD2	TRBV27	CASSLLGVRLAGGTTQETQYF
TRBJ2-1	-	TRBV4-2	CASSQGLAYEQFF
TRBJ2-1	-	TRBV12-3/TRBV12-4	CASRSDSIDEQFF
TRBJ1-1	-	TRBV4-1	CASSQHTGNPEAFF
TRBJ2-1	TRBD1	TRBV24-1	CATSETTGPLSSYNEQFF
TRBJ2-7	-	TRBV20-1	CSNLDSAGNPYEQYF
TRBJ2-1	TRBD1	TRBV28	CASSRDREPCNEQFF
TRBJ2-3	TRBD1	TRBV3-1	CASSQRDRTDTQYF
TRBJ2-1	-	TRBV28	CATREGFSYNEQFF
TRBJ2-1	-	TRBV2	CASNRGAGGQFF
TRBJ1-4	-	TRBV20-1	CSAKSGVYEKLFF
TRBJ2-1	TRBD1	TRBV7-3	CASSSDRGNEQFF
TRBJ2-3	-	TRBV2	CASSPTPAGDTQYF
TRBJ1-1	-	TRBV27	CASSLLGAVEAFF
TRBJ1-2	-	TRBV29-1	CSVEWGTGYGYTF
TRBJ1-4	TRBD1	TRBV4-1	CASSLIPGTGYEKLFF
TRBJ1-1	-	TRBV5-1	CASSWGSGGSEAFF
TRBJ2-1	-	TRBV12-3/TRBV12-4	CASSFESVSEQFF
TRBJ2-1	-	TRBV9	CAGSVEGISYNEQFF
TRBJ2-1	TRBD2	TRBV5-1	CASSPGLAVDEQFF
TRBJ1-1	-	TRBV14	CASSQVPGFNTEAFF